The clone carrying this T cell receptor beta chain was counted a few times. Its matching antigen is unknown. The data are from a study of T cells in Graves' hyperthyroidism and ophthalmopathy. Overall study findings and caveats: Before onset, by a median of approximately 6.8 months, the model predicted ophthalmopathy. Separating ophthalmopathy from stable hyperthyroidism was achieved by a 13 V-J model.

Regions amplified from RNA transcripts were the TCR beta CDR3 regions. HTBI primers were used for first-round RT-PCR of the TCR CDR3. From the multiplex PCR reads, TCRdb called clonotypes with MiXCR, one entry per CDR3 protein. The sample comprises about 500,000 distinct CDR3 sequences, about 16% of which are singletons, and roughly 29% rests with the top ten. The receptor comes from a woman in her twenties or thirties with Graves' ophthalmopathy. Sequenced material: blood.

CDR3 bases: TGTGCCAGCAGTGAACAGAGTCGCAATCAGCCCCAGCATTTT. Translated, it gives CASSEQSRNQPQHF. V is TRBV25-1 and J is TRBJ1-5; no clear D gene. The CDR3 is made up of 14 amino acids. V was pared by 2 bases and J by 2 bases, with 7 bases between. In germline, CDR1 is MGHDK, CDR2 SYGVNS.